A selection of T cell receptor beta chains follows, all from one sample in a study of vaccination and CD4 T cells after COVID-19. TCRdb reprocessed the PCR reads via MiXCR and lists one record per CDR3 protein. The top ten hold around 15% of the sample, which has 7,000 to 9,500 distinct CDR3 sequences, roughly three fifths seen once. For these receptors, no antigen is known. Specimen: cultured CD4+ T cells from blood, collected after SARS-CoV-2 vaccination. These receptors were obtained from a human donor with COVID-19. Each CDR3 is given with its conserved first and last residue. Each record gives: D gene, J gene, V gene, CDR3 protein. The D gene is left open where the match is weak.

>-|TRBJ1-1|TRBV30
CAWTEGVNTEAFF
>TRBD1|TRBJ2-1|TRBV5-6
CASRGTGGYEQFF
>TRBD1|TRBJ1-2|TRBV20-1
CSAGDSVANYGYTF
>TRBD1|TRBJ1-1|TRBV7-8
CASSLPGTGRPMNTEAFF
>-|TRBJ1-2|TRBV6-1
CASSKGEGPSNYGYTF
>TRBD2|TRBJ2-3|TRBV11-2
CASSSSLAGGDTQYF
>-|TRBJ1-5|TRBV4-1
CASSQDPGNGNQPQHF
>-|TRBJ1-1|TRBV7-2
CASSPGVRAFF
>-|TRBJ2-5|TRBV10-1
CASSEAGPQETQYF
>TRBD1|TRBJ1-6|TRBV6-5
CASSYGTGSFYNSPLHF
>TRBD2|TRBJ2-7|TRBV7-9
CASGLAGGNYEQYF
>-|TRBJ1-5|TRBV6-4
CASSAGSGNQPQHF
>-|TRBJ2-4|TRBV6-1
CASSEAGSQYF
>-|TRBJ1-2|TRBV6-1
CASSDRYGYTF
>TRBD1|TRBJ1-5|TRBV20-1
CSAVVQGRSNNQPQHF